These T cell receptor beta chains were read from a single sample in a study of blood T cells in healthy people across ages. TCRdb called the 5' RACE reads again in MiXCR, with one record for every CDR3 protein. The repertoire holds 1,500,000 or so distinct CDR3 sequences, with about 42% as singletons. Sequencing used blood. The receptors here all came from a woman aged 18-29 years in good health. CDR3s include the opening cysteine and the closing phenylalanine or tryptophan. Each record gives: clone size, J gene, V gene, D gene, CDR3 DNA, CDR3 protein. D genes are given only for firm matches. The size entry is marked missing in some rows and otherwise reads once, few, many or a size class.

clone_size: NA
j_call: TRBJ1-4
v_call: TRBV30
d_call: NA
cdr3_nt: TGTGCCTGGAGAAACAGGGTTAATGAAAAACTGTTTTTT
cdr3_aa: CAWRNRVNEKLFF

clone_size: few
j_call: TRBJ2-7
v_call: TRBV9
d_call: NA
cdr3_nt: TGTGCCAGCGCCGGGACGCACTCCTACGAGCAGTACTTC
cdr3_aa: CASAGTHSYEQYF

clone_size: NA
j_call: TRBJ2-7
v_call: TRBV10-3
d_call: NA
cdr3_nt: TGTGCCATCAGTGGATACAGGTCCTACGAGCAGTACTTC
cdr3_aa: CAISGYRSYEQYF

clone_size: NA
j_call: TRBJ2-1
v_call: TRBV12-3/TRBV12-4
d_call: TRBD1
cdr3_nt: TGTGCCAGCAGCCCAAACTTCGGGACAGGCCTTGAAGAGACCCAGTTCTTC
cdr3_aa: CASSPNFGTGLEETQFF

clone_size: NA
j_call: TRBJ1-4
v_call: TRBV6-6
d_call: NA
cdr3_nt: TGTGCCAGCAGACCTATTGGGTATGGAAAACTGTTTTTT
cdr3_aa: CASRPIGYGKLFF

clone_size: NA
j_call: TRBJ1-1
v_call: TRBV6-2/TRBV6-3
d_call: TRBD1
cdr3_nt: TGTGCCAGCAGAAACAGGGGAATTCACACTGAAGCTTTCTTT
cdr3_aa: CASRNRGIHTEAFF

clone_size: NA
j_call: TRBJ2-7
v_call: TRBV20-1
d_call: TRBD2
cdr3_nt: TGCAGTGCTGAGACTAGCGGGGGGGACTCCTACAATGAGCAGTACTTC
cdr3_aa: CSAETSGGDSYNEQYF

clone_size: many
j_call: TRBJ2-7
v_call: TRBV29-1
d_call: NA
cdr3_nt: TGCAGCGTCACACAGGGATTCGAGCAGTACTTC
cdr3_aa: CSVTQGFEQYF

clone_size: few
j_call: TRBJ2-3
v_call: TRBV6-2/TRBV6-3
d_call: TRBD2
cdr3_nt: TGTGCCAGCAGTGGGGGACTACGCACAGATACGCAGTATTTT
cdr3_aa: CASSGGLRTDTQYF

clone_size: NA
j_call: TRBJ2-3
v_call: TRBV6-2/TRBV6-3
d_call: NA
cdr3_nt: TGTGCCAGCAGTTGGGGGCTAGAGGCTAGCACAGATACGCAGTATTTT
cdr3_aa: CASSWGLEASTDTQYF

clone_size: few
j_call: TRBJ1-1
v_call: TRBV7-8
d_call: NA
cdr3_nt: TGTGCCAGCAGCTTAGCGCTCGGCAGGAACACTGAAGCTTTCTTT
cdr3_aa: CASSLALGRNTEAFF

clone_size: few
j_call: TRBJ2-1
v_call: TRBV12-3/TRBV12-4
d_call: NA
cdr3_nt: TGTGCCAGCAGTTTGACTTCCCCCCATTACAATGAGCAGTTCTTC
cdr3_aa: CASSLTSPHYNEQFF

clone_size: NA
j_call: TRBJ1-1
v_call: TRBV25-1
d_call: NA
cdr3_nt: TGTGCCAGCAGTGAATTGAGGGGGGGGGCAGAGGCTTTCTTT
cdr3_aa: CASSELRGGAEAFF

clone_size: NA
j_call: TRBJ1-1
v_call: TRBV5-1
d_call: NA
cdr3_nt: TGCGCCAGCAGCTTGGCGGGCCTGGGGAACACTGAAGCTTTCTTT
cdr3_aa: CASSLAGLGNTEAFF

clone_size: NA
j_call: TRBJ2-5
v_call: TRBV25-1
d_call: NA
cdr3_nt: TGTGCCAGCACCCCGACTTACCAAGAGACCCAGTACTTC
cdr3_aa: CASTPTYQETQYF

clone_size: NA
j_call: TRBJ2-7
v_call: TRBV4-1
d_call: NA
cdr3_nt: TGCGCCAGCAGCCCAGGGGCAATCTTCTCCTACGAGCAGTACTTC
cdr3_aa: CASSPGAIFSYEQYF

clone_size: few
j_call: TRBJ1-2
v_call: TRBV6-5
d_call: NA
cdr3_nt: TGTGCCAGCACATCCCGGGCCCTCCTCGGCTACACCTTC
cdr3_aa: CASTSRALLGYTF

clone_size: NA
j_call: TRBJ1-2
v_call: TRBV28
d_call: TRBD1
cdr3_nt: TGTGCCAGCAGTTTGGAGGGGGCTGGCTACACCTTC
cdr3_aa: CASSLEGAGYTF

clone_size: NA
j_call: TRBJ2-7
v_call: TRBV7-9
d_call: NA
cdr3_nt: TGTGCCAGCAGCTTAGGGGTCAGAACCTACGAGCAGTACTTC
cdr3_aa: CASSLGVRTYEQYF

clone_size: NA
j_call: TRBJ1-1
v_call: TRBV12-3/TRBV12-4
d_call: NA
cdr3_nt: TGTGCCAGCAGTTTTCGGGGGGCGCGCACTGAAGCTTTCTTT
cdr3_aa: CASSFRGARTEAFF

clone_size: few
j_call: TRBJ1-2
v_call: TRBV20-1
d_call: NA
cdr3_nt: TGCAGTGGAGAAAGGCAGGGCTCACGGCATGGCTACACCTTC
cdr3_aa: CSGERQGSRHGYTF

clone_size: NA
j_call: TRBJ2-1
v_call: TRBV6-1
d_call: TRBD1
cdr3_nt: TGTGCCAGCAGTGAACGGACAGGGGAGGGTTATGAGCAGTTCTTC
cdr3_aa: CASSERTGEGYEQFF

clone_size: NA
j_call: TRBJ2-7
v_call: TRBV28
d_call: NA
cdr3_nt: TGTGCCAGCTCTGAGGACTCCTCTTTATACGAGCAGTACTTC
cdr3_aa: CASSEDSSLYEQYF

clone_size: NA
j_call: TRBJ2-7
v_call: TRBV7-2
d_call: NA
cdr3_nt: TGTGCCAGCAGCTTAACGACAGACCTCACAGGGCACCACGAGCAGTACTTC
cdr3_aa: CASSLTTDLTGHHEQYF

clone_size: NA
j_call: TRBJ1-1
v_call: TRBV7-6
d_call: TRBD1
cdr3_nt: TGTGCCAGCAGCTGGGACAGTGTGGCGAACACTGAAGCTTTCTTT
cdr3_aa: CASSWDSVANTEAFF

clone_size: few
j_call: TRBJ1-2
v_call: TRBV20-1
d_call: TRBD1
cdr3_nt: TGCAGTGCTAGCCGCGACAGGGACTATGGCTACACCTTC
cdr3_aa: CSASRDRDYGYTF

clone_size: NA
j_call: TRBJ1-2
v_call: TRBV20-1
d_call: TRBD1
cdr3_nt: TGCAGTGCTAGCAATCCCGGGACAGGGGAAAATGGCTACACCTTC
cdr3_aa: CSASNPGTGENGYTF

clone_size: NA
j_call: TRBJ1-2
v_call: TRBV4-3
d_call: NA
cdr3_nt: TGCGCCAGCAGCCAAGATCAATGGGGGAACTATGGCCACACCTTC
cdr3_aa: CASSQDQWGNYGHTF

clone_size: NA
j_call: TRBJ2-7
v_call: TRBV6-5
d_call: NA
cdr3_nt: TGTGCCAGCAGTTCCCCACGTTCCCTCTCCTACGAGCAGTACTTC
cdr3_aa: CASSSPRSLSYEQYF

clone_size: NA
j_call: TRBJ2-7
v_call: TRBV29-1
d_call: NA
cdr3_nt: TGCAGCGTTGAGTCTCCGGAGGAGCAGTACTTC
cdr3_aa: CSVESPEEQYF

clone_size: few
j_call: TRBJ2-1
v_call: TRBV5-1
d_call: NA
cdr3_nt: TGCGCCAGCTTTGAAGGAGGTCCAGCCTCCTACAATGAGCAGTTCTTC
cdr3_aa: CASFEGGPASYNEQFF

clone_size: NA
j_call: TRBJ1-4
v_call: TRBV20-1
d_call: TRBD1
cdr3_nt: TGCAGTGCTAGAGAGGACAGGCTCAATGAAAAACTGTTTTTT
cdr3_aa: CSAREDRLNEKLFF

clone_size: few
j_call: TRBJ2-1
v_call: TRBV14
d_call: NA
cdr3_nt: TGTGCCAGCAGCCCCCGGGACAACTCCTACAATGAGCAGTTCTTC
cdr3_aa: CASSPRDNSYNEQFF

clone_size: NA
j_call: TRBJ1-2
v_call: TRBV18
d_call: NA
cdr3_nt: TGTGCCAGCTCACCCCTTCCTAAGCAGACACAACACTATGGCTACACCTTC
cdr3_aa: CASSPLPKQTQHYGYTF

clone_size: NA
j_call: TRBJ1-6
v_call: TRBV12-3/TRBV12-4
d_call: NA
cdr3_nt: TGTGCCAGCAGATCCGCCGGGACATACAATTCACCCCTCCACTTT
cdr3_aa: CASRSAGTYNSPLHF

clone_size: NA
j_call: TRBJ1-6
v_call: TRBV20-1
d_call: NA
cdr3_nt: TGCAGTGCTAGGAGCCCGCGACAGGTGGGGAATGCACCCCTCCACTTT
cdr3_aa: CSARSPRQVGNAPLHF

clone_size: few
j_call: TRBJ2-7
v_call: TRBV6-2/TRBV6-3
d_call: NA
cdr3_nt: TGTGCCAGCAGTGTGCCCGGGACCATCTCCTACGAGCAGTACTTC
cdr3_aa: CASSVPGTISYEQYF

clone_size: NA
j_call: TRBJ1-1
v_call: TRBV28
d_call: NA
cdr3_nt: TGTGCCAGCAGTACCCGACCGGGCGGGGCTGAAGCTTTCTTT
cdr3_aa: CASSTRPGGAEAFF

clone_size: few
j_call: TRBJ2-3
v_call: TRBV20-1
d_call: TRBD2
cdr3_nt: TGCAGTGCCCCGGGACTAGCGGCGGATACGCAGTATTTT
cdr3_aa: CSAPGLAADTQYF

clone_size: NA
j_call: TRBJ2-3
v_call: TRBV10-3
d_call: NA
cdr3_nt: TGTGCCATCAGCCGGGACAGCACAGATACGCAGTATTTT
cdr3_aa: CAISRDSTDTQYF

clone_size: NA
j_call: TRBJ2-7
v_call: TRBV28
d_call: NA
cdr3_nt: TGTGCCAGCAGTTTACCGGGACACATAGGCGGCAATGAGCAGTACTTC
cdr3_aa: CASSLPGHIGGNEQYF

clone_size: NA
j_call: TRBJ2-7
v_call: TRBV3-1
d_call: TRBD1
cdr3_nt: TGTGCCAGCAGCTTCACCGGGACAGGGGGTTTCAATGAGCAGTACTTC
cdr3_aa: CASSFTGTGGFNEQYF

clone_size: NA
j_call: TRBJ2-7
v_call: TRBV7-9
d_call: NA
cdr3_nt: TGTGCCAGCCCAAGGGACGGACCCTACAATGAGCAGTACTTC
cdr3_aa: CASPRDGPYNEQYF

clone_size: NA
j_call: TRBJ1-2
v_call: TRBV7-9
d_call: TRBD1
cdr3_nt: TGTGCCAGCAGCCTAGGGACAGGGGGCATCTATGGCTACACCTTC
cdr3_aa: CASSLGTGGIYGYTF

clone_size: few
j_call: TRBJ2-7
v_call: TRBV29-1
d_call: NA
cdr3_nt: TGCAGCGTCGAAGGACTCTCAGCCCCCTACGAGCAGTACTTC
cdr3_aa: CSVEGLSAPYEQYF

clone_size: many
j_call: TRBJ2-1
v_call: TRBV29-1
d_call: NA
cdr3_nt: TGCAGCGTTGGCGACGCTTACAATGAGCAGTTCTTC
cdr3_aa: CSVGDAYNEQFF

clone_size: NA
j_call: TRBJ2-7
v_call: TRBV28
d_call: TRBD2
cdr3_nt: TGTGCCAGCAGAGGGCTAGCGGGCCGCTACGAGCAGTACTTC
cdr3_aa: CASRGLAGRYEQYF

clone_size: NA
j_call: TRBJ2-1
v_call: TRBV13
d_call: NA
cdr3_nt: TGTGCCAGCAGCTTATTACAGGCGGGGAGAAATGAGCAGTTCTTC
cdr3_aa: CASSLLQAGRNEQFF

clone_size: few
j_call: TRBJ2-7
v_call: TRBV27
d_call: NA
cdr3_nt: TGTGCCAGCAAAGGGTCGGGGTTCTACGAGCAGTACTTC
cdr3_aa: CASKGSGFYEQYF

clone_size: NA
j_call: TRBJ1-1
v_call: TRBV6-6
d_call: NA
cdr3_nt: TGTGCCAGCAGTTACCTCCTGACCTCTGAAGCTTTCTTT
cdr3_aa: CASSYLLTSEAFF

clone_size: NA
j_call: TRBJ1-4
v_call: TRBV5-1
d_call: NA
cdr3_nt: TGCGCCAGCAGCGTCGGCGGAGGGGGTGATGAAAAACTGTTTTTT
cdr3_aa: CASSVGGGGDEKLFF

clone_size: many
j_call: TRBJ2-1
v_call: TRBV9
d_call: TRBD2
cdr3_nt: TGTGCCAGCAGCCCTAGACTAGCGGGGAACAATGAGCAGTTCTTC
cdr3_aa: CASSPRLAGNNEQFF

clone_size: few
j_call: TRBJ1-1
v_call: TRBV4-3
d_call: TRBD1
cdr3_nt: TGCGCCAGCAGCCAAGTACTCCAGGGGGCGGGTGAAGCTTTCTTT
cdr3_aa: CASSQVLQGAGEAFF